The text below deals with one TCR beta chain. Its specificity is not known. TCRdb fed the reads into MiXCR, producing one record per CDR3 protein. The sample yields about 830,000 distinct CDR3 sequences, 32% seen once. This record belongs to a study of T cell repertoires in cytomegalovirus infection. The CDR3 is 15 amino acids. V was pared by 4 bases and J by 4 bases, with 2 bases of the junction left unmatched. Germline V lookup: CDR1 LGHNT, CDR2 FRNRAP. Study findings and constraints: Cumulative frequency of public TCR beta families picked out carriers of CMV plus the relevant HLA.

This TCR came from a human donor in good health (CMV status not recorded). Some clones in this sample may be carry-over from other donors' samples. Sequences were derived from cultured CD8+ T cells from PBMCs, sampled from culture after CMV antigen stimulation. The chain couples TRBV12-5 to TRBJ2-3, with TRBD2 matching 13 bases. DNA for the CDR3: TGTGCTAGTGGTTCTACTAGCGGGGGGGCAGATACGCAGTATTTT. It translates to CASGSTSGGADTQYF.